Described below is a single T cell receptor (beta chain) sequence and its context. Per germline, CDR1 DFQATT and CDR2 SNEGSKA (reference sequence). The CDR3 contains 15 residues. J gave up 6 bases and V 2 bases, and 8 bases lay outside the gene matches. TCR cDNA, made by 5'RACE template switching, carried an added universal primer site and UMIs. TCRdb ran MiXCR on the 5' RACE reads and lists one entry per CDR3 protein. Of tens of thousands of distinct CDR3 sequences in the sample, over 6% were seen once. This sample is part of a study of T cells after yellow fever vaccination. The sequence was obtained from a man aged 18-30 years who received the YFV17D yellow fever vaccine. The sample was CD8+ T cells sorted from PBMCs, taken roughly 45 days after the first yellow fever vaccination. The chain is built from TRBV20-1 and TRBJ2-1; 9 bases align to TRBD2. The CDR3 DNA reads TGCAGTGCTAGAAATAGGCTAGCGGGGAGCAATGAGCAGTTCTTC. It encodes CSARNRLAGSNEQFF.